This TCR beta chain derives from a study of cytomegalovirus exposure and HLA in healthy donors (dated by TCRdb to about 2017). Some background on the complete study: In an earlier analysis of 450 to 750 of the donors, 250 to 350 Gb of sequence data and about 110 million unique TCR beta sequences from about 190 million T cells were reported. Every discovery cohort repertoire had been produced on one sequencing platform. A handful of DR-DQ haplotypes were handled as single units for association and clustering because linkage in the cohort was strong. Both class I and class II loci were covered by HLA typing, at four-digit resolution. Donor age, sex, ethnicity and CMV serostatus were compiled alongside the repertoire data. A later analysis re-analyzed previously published TCR beta repertoires from several hundred donors and added high-resolution HLA genotyping to study TCR occurrence patterns. Along with the approximately 700-subject first cohort, a separate validation cohort of over a hundred different subjects was used. Rather than using new phenotypic data, the later analysis identified candidate immune exposures from TCR beta sequences and from how often those sequences occurred across donors. The study aimed to test whether cataloging public T cell receptors could reveal signatures of past pathogen exposure. The study profiled the T cell repertoires of under 700 subjects by immunosequencing and related them to cytomegalovirus serostatus. Genome-wide SNP genotypes for about three fifths of the 666 donors were used in a later genetic analysis, which treated that subset as a discovery cohort. In an earlier analysis of 550 to 700 of the donors, high-throughput TCR beta sequencing was used to judge whether each TCR beta V gene segment behaved as functional or pseudogenic. High-throughput TCR immunosequencing, statistical association of individual TCRs with disease status, and machine learning were combined to predict cytomegalovirus infection status. Across 300 to 500 genotyped donors of the cohort, an average of roughly 230,000 unique TCR beta nucleotide sequences per donor were sequenced, and roughly a sixth of those sequences were non-productive. Of the 300 to 500 genotyped donors, approximately 80% were placed in the genetic ancestry cluster associated with self-reported Caucasian donors. Typing coverage differed by locus: A, B, C, DRB1 and DQB1 were typed in roughly 629-640 donors, DQA1 in about 510, DPA1 in 606, and DPB1 in just under 490. Approximately 310 gigabases of sequencing data and approximately 93 million unique TCR sequences were included in an early release covering about 620 HLA-typed donors.

The cohort consisted of 600 or so healthy bone marrow donors. Cohort members were all nominally healthy when sampled, although unrecorded immune exposures were likely present. The donor was CMV seronegative and belonged to the group of several hundred seronegative cohort members. A peripheral blood sample was collected from each donor, and TCR beta sequencing was performed on peripheral blood mononuclear cells. Genomic DNA was extracted from the blood cell samples with the Qiagen DNeasy Blood Extraction Kit. On the study overall, not on this receptor specifically: A further reported finding was that TCR beta sequences accurately predicted the HLA-A and HLA-B alleles for most subjects in the first cohort. In a later genetic analysis, a missense DCLRE1C variant was associated with V-gene and J-gene trimming of TCR beta chains, and the association was replicated in an independent cohort. In a later analysis, HLA-associated TCR beta chains were found to be more clonally expanded and to have lower generation probabilities than equally common non-associated chains. Linkage disequilibrium might explain the correlated functional status among segregating V segments, but an unknown experimental factor could not be ruled out. According to a later analysis, most CMV-associated TCR beta chains appeared to be HLA-restricted, and the HLA associations seemed to be driven largely by CMV exposure. According to a later analysis, TCR association rates differed among HLA loci, with DRB1 alleles showing the most associated TCRs and HLA-C alleles showing the fewest. The authors suggested that the approach could potentially be generalized to other disease states and immunological phenotypes. The earlier analysis of a few hundred of the donors excluded roughly 16 rarely observed V segments, including chromosome 9 orphons, because counts were too low. For the cohort, immune exposure information was limited to CMV serostatus. Most TCR sequences were observed very rarely across donors, whereas some public TCRs were present in many individuals. Assigning TCR associations to individual alleles was difficult when HLA alleles, especially DR and DQ, strongly co-occurred. At a false discovery rate of 0.05, a later analysis linked fewer than 20,000 TCR beta sequences to specific HLA alleles. In both the original and validation cohorts, the classifier was reported to diagnose cytomegalovirus status with high specificity and sensitivity. Presence/absence analyses assumed roughly uniform sequencing depth across donors, an assumption that may not hold. Three of the identified cytomegalovirus-associated TCR beta chains were confirmed in vitro to be specific for cytomegalovirus antigens. The sequencing pipeline was judged likely to have produced a cluster of highly shared sequence variants as a technical artifact. In an earlier analysis of more than 450 of the donors, most TCR beta V segments were observed in productive rearrangements about 90% or about 30% of the time, broadly matching IMGT annotations. According to a later analysis, parvovirus B19, influenza, CMV and Epstein-Barr virus appeared linked to several top co-occurrence clusters. In a later genetic analysis, fewer N-insertions in productive TCRs were reported among donors in an Asian-associated ancestry cluster than the 666-donor mean. Only TCR beta chains were sequenced in this cohort, and the absence of alpha or paired-chain data limited detectable features. The study listed approximately 150 TCR beta chains as associated with cytomegalovirus. HLA typing was unavailable for some donors at each locus, so association tests used only the typed subset.

Receptor amplification or capture employed the immunoSEQ multiplex PCR assay. The multiplex PCR relied on a mix of 60 forward primers for TCR Vbeta segments and 13 reverse primers for TCR Jbeta segments. The CDR3 region of rearranged TCR beta genes was amplified from genomic DNA by a multiplex PCR assay. On the Illumina HiSeq System, the amplified TCR beta libraries were sequenced as 87-base-pair reads. Concerning the study's data processing: In a later analysis, some 80 million unique TCR beta chains were counted across the roughly 670 repertoires, and roughly 10 million of these chains were shared by at least two donors. To remove PCR and sequencing errors, raw reads were error-corrected and collapsed into unique sequences using a nearest-neighbor algorithm that merged closely related sequences. V, D and J gene segments were assigned by aligning CDR3 sequences to IMGT reference sequences. For a sequence to be retained, a match of at least six nucleotides to both a V gene segment and a J gene segment was required. A rearrangement counted as productive if the CDR3 had no stop codons and remained in frame with V and J, and every other rearrangement counted as non-productive. Following IMGT convention, CDR3 was defined as the stretch from the second conserved V-encoded cysteine up to the conserved J-encoded phenylalanine. The earlier analysis of about 500 of the donors excluded sequences that lacked an unambiguous match to a single V gene segment. An earlier analysis of almost 600 of the donors classified V segments as functional when productive rearrangements were above 56.7% and as segregating when the standard deviation between donors was above 5%. A statistical classification framework was built for diagnosing cytomegalovirus status from the catalog of TCR beta chain sequences. V and J gene assignment, in a later analysis, came from comparing TCR nucleotide sequences with IMGT/GENE-DB human TR gene sequences. Using the TCRdist pipeline, a later analysis assigned CDR3 sequences along with most-parsimonious VDJ recombination scenarios. In a later analysis, each TCR beta chain was defined by its CDR3 amino acid sequence together with its V-gene family, and reads without a unique V-gene family were excluded. In a later analysis, 450 to 600 highly shared, low-generation-probability nucleotide sequences were removed to address suspected cross-contamination and a sequencing artifact. In a later analysis, a clonal expansion index for each public chain was calculated from normalized within-repertoire ranks of inferred template counts. In a later analysis, generation probabilities were computed using a VDJ recombination model fitted to out-of-frame rearrangements, and the results were checked against IGoR. A later analysis scored TCR-TCR, TCR-HLA and TCR-CMV co-occurrence with hypergeometric tests, applying a repertoire-size bias correction to TCR pairs. False discovery rates were estimated in a later analysis by permuting HLA or CMV assignments 20 times. In a later analysis, co-occurring TCRs were grouped using DBSCAN, and TCRdist sequence similarity was added for clustering within HLA-allele-positive subsets. Repertoires with fewer than 30,000 or more than 120,000 public chains were left out of co-occurrence clustering, as were five repertoires with anomalous nucleotide sharing. Imported from immuneACCESS, the table was reduced by TCRdb to in-frame sequences with V and J called. These copies leave out some clones; in studies compared against another copy, an unresolved V gene accounts for under half, and the cause of the remainder is not known. V and J calls and clone size are those listed in that table; D and trimming were worked out from the DNA. This sample gives fewer than 250,000 clones in total; almost 80% of them show up just once. The top ten clonotypes cover less than 2% of the sample.

About this clone itself: This clone's antigen is unknown. Qualities for individual bases were not recorded, and no much larger clone is one base off.

Sequencing was carried out using PBMCs. This sequence originates from a male donor in good health and CMV-seronegative.

The DNA reads TGCGCCAGCAGCCAAGACAGGGGGCCTGGGGCCAACGTCCTGACTTTC. It codes for CASSQDRGPGANVLTF. This chain is built from TRBV4-1 and TRBJ2-6, with 8 bases in between that match TRBD1. According to the germline V gene, CDR1 reads MGHRA and CDR2 reads YSYEKL. The CDR3 runs 16 amino acids, cysteine and phenylalanine included. The read is trimmed to its CDR3 DNA, 48 bases read in frame from base 1. From V the trimming removes 0 bases and from J it removes 2 bases, while the gene matches leave 0 bases of the junction unaccounted for.